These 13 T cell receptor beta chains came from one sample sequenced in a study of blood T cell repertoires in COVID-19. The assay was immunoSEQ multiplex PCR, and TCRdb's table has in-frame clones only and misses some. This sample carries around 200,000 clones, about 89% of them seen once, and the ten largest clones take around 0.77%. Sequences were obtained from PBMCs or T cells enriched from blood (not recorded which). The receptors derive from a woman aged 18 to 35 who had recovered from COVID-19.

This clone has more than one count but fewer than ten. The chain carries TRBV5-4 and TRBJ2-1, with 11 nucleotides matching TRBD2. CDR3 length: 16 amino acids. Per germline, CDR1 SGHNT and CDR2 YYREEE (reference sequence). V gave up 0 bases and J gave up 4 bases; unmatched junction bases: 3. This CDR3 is CASSLGLAGGYNEQFF. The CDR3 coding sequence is TGTGCCAGCAGCTTGGGTCTAGCGGGAGGTTACAATGAGCAGTTCTTC.

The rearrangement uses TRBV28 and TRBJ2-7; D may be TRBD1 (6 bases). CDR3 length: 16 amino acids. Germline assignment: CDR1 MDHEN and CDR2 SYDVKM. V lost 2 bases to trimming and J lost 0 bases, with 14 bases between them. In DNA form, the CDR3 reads TGTGCCAGCAGTTTACAGGACAGACCCTCCTCCTACGAGCAGTACTTC. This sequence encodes CASSLQDRPSSYEQYF.

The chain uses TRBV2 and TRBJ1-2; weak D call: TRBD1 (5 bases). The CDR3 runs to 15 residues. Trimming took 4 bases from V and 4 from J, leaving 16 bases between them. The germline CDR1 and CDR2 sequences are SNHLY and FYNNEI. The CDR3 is CASSADSGAGYGYTF. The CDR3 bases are TGTGCCAGCAGTGCCGACAGTGGGGCTGGCTATGGCTACACCTTC.

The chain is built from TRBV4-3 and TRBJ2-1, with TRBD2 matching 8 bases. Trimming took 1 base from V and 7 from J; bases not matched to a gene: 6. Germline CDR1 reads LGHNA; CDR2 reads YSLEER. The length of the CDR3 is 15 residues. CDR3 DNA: TGCGCCAGCAGCCAAGCGGGAGGGGGAGGTAATGAGCAGTTCTTC. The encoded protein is CASSQAGGGGNEQFF.

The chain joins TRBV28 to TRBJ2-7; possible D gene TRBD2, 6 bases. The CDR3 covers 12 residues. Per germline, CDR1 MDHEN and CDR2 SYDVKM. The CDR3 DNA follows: TGTTCTTCGGAGGGTTCCCGTAACGAGCAGTACTTC. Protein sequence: CSSEGSRNEQYF.

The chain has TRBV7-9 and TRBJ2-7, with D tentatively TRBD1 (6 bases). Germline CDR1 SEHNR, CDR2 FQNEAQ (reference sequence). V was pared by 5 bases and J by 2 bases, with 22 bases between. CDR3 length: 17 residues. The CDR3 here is CASSLSYRTATPYEQYF. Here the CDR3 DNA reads TGTGCCAGCAGCCTAAGTTACAGGACAGCGACTCCCTACGAGCAGTACTTC.

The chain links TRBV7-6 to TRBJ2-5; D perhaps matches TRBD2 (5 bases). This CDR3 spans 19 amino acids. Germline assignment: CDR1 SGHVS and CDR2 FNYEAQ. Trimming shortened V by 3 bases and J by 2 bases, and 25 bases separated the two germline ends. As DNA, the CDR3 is TGTGCCAGCAGCTTCGCCTTGCCCCGGACCGGCCGGACTCAAGAGACCCAGTACTTC. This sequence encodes CASSFALPRTGRTQETQYF. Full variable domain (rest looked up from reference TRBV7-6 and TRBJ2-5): GAGVSQSPRYKVTKRGQDVALRCDPISGHVSLYWYRQALGQGPEFLTYFNYEAQQDKSGLPNDRFSAERPEGSISTLTIQRTEQRDSAMYRCASSFALPRTGRTQETQYFGPGTRLLVL.

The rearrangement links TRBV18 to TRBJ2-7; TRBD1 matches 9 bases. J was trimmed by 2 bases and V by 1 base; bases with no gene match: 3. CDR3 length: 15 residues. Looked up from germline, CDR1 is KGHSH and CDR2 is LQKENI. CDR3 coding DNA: TGTGCCAGCTCACCACGACAGGGGGTGACCTACGAGCAGTACTTC. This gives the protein CASSPRQGVTYEQYF.

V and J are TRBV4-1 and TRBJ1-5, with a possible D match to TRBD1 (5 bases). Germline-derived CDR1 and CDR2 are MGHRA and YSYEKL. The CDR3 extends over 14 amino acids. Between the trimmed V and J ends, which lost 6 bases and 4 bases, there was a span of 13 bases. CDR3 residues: CASRATGGNQPQHF. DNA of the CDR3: TGCGCCAGCAGGGCTACGGGGGGGAATCAGCCCCAGCATTTT.

As DNA, the CDR3 is TGTGCCAGCAGCTCCCAGGGCAGGGGGACTGGGGCCAACGTCCTGACTTTC. This sequence encodes CASSSQGRGTGANVLTF. The chain uses TRBV3-1 (or the pseudogene TRBV3-2) and TRBJ2-6; 7 positions match TRBD1. In germline, CDR1 is LGHDT, CDR2 YNNKEL (reference sequence). V trimming: 5 bases; J trimming: 2 bases; junction bases outside the gene matches: 9. The CDR3 totals 17 residues.

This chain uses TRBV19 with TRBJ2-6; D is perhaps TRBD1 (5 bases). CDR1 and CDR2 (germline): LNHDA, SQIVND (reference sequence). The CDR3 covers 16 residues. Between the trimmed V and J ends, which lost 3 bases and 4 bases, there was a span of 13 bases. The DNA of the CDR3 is TGTGCCAGTAGTATCAGGGCCCCAATGGGGGCCAACGTCCTGACTTTC. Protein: CASSIRAPMGANVLTF.

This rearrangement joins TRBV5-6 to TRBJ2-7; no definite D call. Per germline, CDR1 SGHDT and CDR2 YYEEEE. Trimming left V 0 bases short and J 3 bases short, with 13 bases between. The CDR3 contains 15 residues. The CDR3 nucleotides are TGTGCCAGCAGCTTGGTCGGCCAGGCTCACTACGAGCAGTACTTC. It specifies CASSLVGQAHYEQYF.

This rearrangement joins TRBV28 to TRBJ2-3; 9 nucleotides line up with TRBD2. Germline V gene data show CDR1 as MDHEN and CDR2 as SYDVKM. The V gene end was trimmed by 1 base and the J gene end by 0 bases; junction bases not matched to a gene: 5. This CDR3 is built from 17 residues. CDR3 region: CASSLLRGRASTDTQYF. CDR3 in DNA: TGTGCCAGCAGTTTATTGCGCGGGAGGGCAAGCACAGATACGCAGTATTTT.